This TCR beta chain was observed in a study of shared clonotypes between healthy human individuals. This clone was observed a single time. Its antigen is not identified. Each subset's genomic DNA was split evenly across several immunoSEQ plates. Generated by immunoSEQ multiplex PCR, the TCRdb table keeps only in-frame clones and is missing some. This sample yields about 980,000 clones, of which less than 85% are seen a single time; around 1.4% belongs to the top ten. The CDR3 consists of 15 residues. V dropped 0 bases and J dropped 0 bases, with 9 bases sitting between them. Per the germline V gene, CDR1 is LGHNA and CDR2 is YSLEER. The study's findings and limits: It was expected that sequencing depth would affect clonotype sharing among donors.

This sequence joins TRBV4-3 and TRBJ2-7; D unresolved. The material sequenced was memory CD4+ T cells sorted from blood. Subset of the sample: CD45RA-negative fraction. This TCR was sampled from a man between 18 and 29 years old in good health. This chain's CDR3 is CASSQDVSYSYEQYF. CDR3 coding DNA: TGCGCCAGCAGCCAAGATGTATCTTACTCCTACGAGCAGTACTTC.